This T cell receptor (beta chain) came from a study of a mutant IDH1 vaccine in newly diagnosed glioma. Notes on the study in general: Pseudoprogression looked unconnected to shifts in top peripheral T cell clonotypes.

Comment on this clone: The antigen is undetermined.

Assay used: immunoSEQ multiplex PCR; TCRdb lists only in-frame clones, some missing. The sample has roughly 130,000 clones, 80% seen once. J was trimmed by 5 bases and V by 3 bases; bases with no gene match: 7. Germline CDR1 GTSNPN, CDR2 SVGIG (reference sequence). This CDR3 has 13 residues. The time point is: week 11, during vaccination. Vaccine doses each comprised 300 ug of mutant IDH1 20-mer peptide, with topical imiquimod. This specimen consisted of PBMCs, obtained from a glioma patient whose treatment included an IDH1 peptide vaccine. V and J are TRBV30 and TRBJ2-7, with 7 bases that match TRBD2. The receptor was derived from a man in his forties with glioma. The CDR3 nucleotides are TGTGCCTGGAGCGAGGGAGGGCCGCACGAGCAGTACTTC. This codes for CAWSEGGPHEQYF.